This record covers a single T cell receptor (beta chain). Its antigen is not identified. Measured with immunoSEQ multiplex PCR; TCRdb has only the in-frame clones, and not every one. The repertoire holds 65,000 to 70,000 clones, with about 88% as singletons. This specimen belongs to a study of T cell responses to AZD1222 COVID-19 vaccine. Study summary: Second-dose schedules of about 4 or about 12 weeks were combined. General study points: The donor cohort was predominantly white British with a female majority, and clonal diversity may have been underestimated. Repertoires were collected only later (after the peak T cell response had occurred). Nearly half of the spike-specific TCRs reportedly recognize variant regions that carry no mutations.

The length of the CDR3 is 14 residues. Germline V gene lookup returns CDR1 MNHEY and CDR2 SMNVEV (reference sequence). Trimming pared 6 bases from V and 2 bases from J, leaving 13 bases between. This TCR derives from an adult in good health. V and J are TRBV27 and TRBJ1-1, with D possibly TRBD1 on 6 matching bases. The material sequenced was peripheral blood, taken on day 0 of AZD1222 vaccination. CDR3 protein: CASSSQGYNTEAFF. CDR3 coding DNA: TGTGCCAGCAGCTCACAGGGTTATAACACTGAAGCTTTCTTT.